The TCR beta chain described here comes from a study of identical twins. In germline, CDR1 is ENHRY, CDR2 SYGVKD. This CDR3 has 10 residues. The V gene lost 3 bases and the J gene lost 13 bases, with 7 bases spanning the gap. TCRdb fed the 5' RACE reads into MiXCR, producing one record per CDR3 protein. The repertoire holds 1,800,000 or so distinct CDR3 sequences, less than 40% seen once, with around 0.3% in the top ten. The table lists this clonotype with a few counts. The sample was cord blood. The chain is built from TRBV10-3 and TRBJ2-4, with D possibly being TRBD2 (5 bases). The receptor was isolated from a newborn girl in good health. This chain's CDR3 is CAISDREQYF. CDR3 coding DNA: TGTGCCATCAGTGATAGGGAGCAGTACTTC.